This T cell receptor beta chain originates from a study of blood T cell repertoires in COVID-19. Whole-study context: Collection of acute and convalescent COVID-19 samples took place in the United States, Italy and Spain. Nucleic acid was either cDNA or gDNA, and it came from T cells, B-cell-depleted T cells, or PBMCs.

The authors' processing: Nucleated cell number was recorded as an estimate derived from reference gene primer amplification. Some clones are missing from TCRdb's copy, which holds only in-frame ones; the method was immunoSEQ multiplex PCR. The D gene and trimming were derived from the DNA, and the V and J assignments and clone size from that table. The sample lists 70,000 to 95,000 clones; 88% were seen once. This CDR3 is built from 14 residues. Germline loops: CDR1 LNHDA, CDR2 SQIVND (reference sequence). The trim removed 6 bases at V and 7 bases at J, leaving 2 bases unmatched. The sequence came from a woman aged 80 or over with acute or convalescent COVID-19. The sequenced sample consisted of peripheral blood. The chain recombines TRBV19 with TRBJ2-1, with TRBD2 matching over 14 bases. The CDR3 reads CASRTSGRGNEQFF. In DNA form, the CDR3 reads TGTGCCAGTAGGACTAGCGGGAGGGGGAATGAGCAGTTCTTC. The variable domain in full, with the rest retrieved from reference TRBV19 and TRBJ2-1, is DGGITQSPKYLFRKEGQNVTLSCEQNLNHDAMYWYRQDPGQGLRLIYYSQIVNDFQKGDIAEGYSVSREKKESFPLTVTSAQKNPTAFYLCASRTSGRGNEQFFGPGTRLTVL.